This passage covers 15 T cell receptor beta chains from one sample sequenced in a study of shared clonotypes between healthy human individuals. This table comes from immunoSEQ multiplex PCR, and its TCRdb copy is limited to in-frame clones, with some not included. This sample has a few million clones; roughly 92% occur once, and the top ten carry about 0.41%. Specimen: naive CD4+ T cells from PBMCs. Noted subset: CD45RA+ positively selected. These receptors originate from a man younger than 30 in good health. Some clones in this sample may be carry-over from other donors' samples.

About this clone itself: Other DNA variants within this sample encode the same CDR3. This chain joins TRBV28 and TRBJ2-5, with D hard to call. The germline CDR1 and CDR2 sequences are MDHEN and SYDVKM. This CDR3 spans 12 amino acids. Trimming removed 5 bases at V and 5 bases at J, with 9 bases between. In DNA, the CDR3 is TGTGCCAGCAGTCTCATCGGGGAGACCCAGTACTTC. Protein: CASSLIGETQYF.

This clone was seen only once. This chain joins TRBV5-1 and TRBJ2-1; 11 positions agree with TRBD2. In germline, CDR1 is SGHRS, CDR2 YFSETQ. The junction had 8 bases not matched to a gene; V was cut back by 4 bases and J by 8 bases. The CDR3 spans 15 residues. DNA of the CDR3: TGCGCCAGCAGCACAACTAGCGGGAGAGGATATGAGCAGTTCTTC. Protein product: CASSTTSGRGYEQFF. Based on the CDR3 plus reference TRBV5-1 and TRBJ2-1, the full variable domain is KAGVTQTPRYLIKTRGQQVTLSCSPISGHRSVSWYQQTPGQGLQFLFEYFSETQRNKGNFPGRFSGRQFSNSRSEMNVSTLELGDSALYLCASSTTSGRGYEQFFGPGTRLTVL.

V is TRBV28 and J is TRBJ2-1, with D possibly being TRBD2 (6 bases). This CDR3 comprises 15 residues. V lost 3 bases and J 10 bases, leaving 19 bases between the germline ends. Germline V gene data show CDR1 as MDHEN and CDR2 as SYDVKM. The CDR3 protein is CASSFKGEVREEQFF. CDR3 coding DNA: TGTGCCAGCAGTTTCAAAGGGGAGGTGAGGGAGGAGCAGTTCTTC.

The V call is TRBV27, the J call TRBJ1-1, with TRBD1 as a possible D gene (5 bases). This CDR3 is built from 14 residues. CDR1 is MNHEY, CDR2 SMNVEV, per germline (reference sequence). V was cut by 3 bases and J by 4 bases, with 12 bases left in between. CDR3 amino acids: CASSLAGIGTEAFF. CDR3 nucleotide sequence: TGTGCCAGCAGTTTGGCAGGGATCGGCACTGAAGCTTTCTTT.

The chain has TRBV7-2 and TRBJ2-7; 8 bases fit TRBD1. V shed 5 bases and J 5 bases; nucleotides not matched to a gene: 5. Per germline, CDR1 SGHTA and CDR2 FQGNSA. The length of the CDR3 is 13 residues. CDR3 sequence (DNA): TGTGCCAGCAGCGGAGACAGGGGTGACGAGCAGTACTTC. Amino acid sequence: CASSGDRGDEQYF.

CDR3 residues: CARVPVRGGAETQYF. As DNA, the CDR3 is TGCGCCCGCGTCCCAGTTCGTGGGGGGGCAGAGACCCAGTACTTC. The rearrangement uses TRBV23-1 and TRBJ2-5; perhaps TRBD2 as D (7 bases). TRBV23-1 is flagged as an ORF with uncertain function. With 11 bases removed from V and 4 bases from J, the gap between germline ends came to 23 bases. CDR3 length: 15 residues.

The chain couples TRBV27 to TRBJ2-1; D possibly corresponds to TRBD1 (5 bases). The V gene's germline CDR1 is MNHEY and CDR2 SMNVEV (reference sequence). The CDR3 sequence is 16 residues long. Trimming took 4 bases from V and 7 from J, leaving 20 bases between them. The CDR3 bases are TGTGCCAGCAGTTCTATCCGGACATTGGGCGATAATGAGCAGTTCTTC. Residues: CASSSIRTLGDNEQFF.

The rearrangement links TRBV4-3 to TRBJ2-5, with 10 nucleotides matching TRBD1. The DNA end favors TRBJ2-7, so the J call may be wrong. Germline CDR1 reads LGHNA; CDR2 reads YSLEER. The CDR3 spans 16 residues. CDR3 coding DNA: TGCGCCAGCAGCCAAGGTTTGGGACAGGGGAAGAACGAGCAGTACTTC. Translated, it gives CASSQGLGQGKNEQYF.

Comments on this clone: The same CDR3 also results from other DNA sequences found in this sample. The chain carries TRBV5-1 and TRBJ2-7; TRBD1 is a possible D gene (6 bases). The V gene lost 0 bases and the J gene lost 6 bases, with 10 bases spanning the gap. This CDR3 region has 13 residues. CDR1 and CDR2 (germline): SGHRS, YFSETQ. CDR3 loop: CASSLAGDTEQYF. In DNA form, the CDR3 reads TGCGCCAGCAGCTTGGCAGGGGATACCGAGCAGTACTTC.

The chain couples TRBV28 to TRBJ1-1, with 7 bases fitting TRBD1. The germline CDR1 and CDR2 sequences are MDHEN and SYDVKM. CDR3 length equals 12 residues. V lost 6 bases to trimming and J lost 12 bases; unmatched junction nucleotides: 10. Written as DNA, the CDR3 is TGTGCCAGCAGCCAACCGGGACAGCGCCCTTTCTTT. It codes for CASSQPGQRPFF.

The chain couples TRBV19 to TRBJ2-7; D is tentatively TRBD1 or TRBD2 (5 bases each). The CDR3 has 17 amino acids. In germline, CDR1 is LNHDA, CDR2 SQIVND (reference sequence). Deletions cut 6 bases from V and 10 bases from J, with 31 bases between. The CDR3 DNA follows: TGTGCCAGTAGGTCGACTGGGTCTCTGGGGGTATCAACGCGACAGTACTTC. It is translated as CASRSTGSLGVSTRQYF.

The rearrangement joins TRBV28 to TRBJ1-2; D perhaps matches TRBD1 (5 bases). Trimming removed 5 bases at V and 1 base at J, with 20 bases between. There are 17 residues in the CDR3. Germline loops: CDR1 MDHEN, CDR2 SYDVKM. The CDR3 loop reads CASSPPGTESYNYGYTF. The CDR3 DNA reads TGTGCCAGCAGTCCTCCCGGGACGGAGAGTTATAACTATGGCTACACCTTC.

The chain combines TRBV6-5 with TRBJ2-7; D not resolved. The length of the CDR3 is 13 residues. Per germline, CDR1 MNHEY and CDR2 SVGAGI. The germline V and J ends were trimmed by 6 bases and 0 bases, with 9 bases remaining between them. DNA of the CDR3: TGTGCCAGCAGACAGAGAAGCTCCTACGAGCAGTACTTC. As protein: CASRQRSSYEQYF.

This clone was detected only once. V and J are TRBV5-4 and TRBJ2-3, with 13 nucleotides matching TRBD2. Germline-derived CDR1 and CDR2 are SGHNT and YYREEE (reference sequence). The CDR3 is 17 amino acids. The junction had 4 bases not matched to a gene; V was cut back by 3 bases and J by 0 bases. The DNA of the CDR3 is TGTGCCAGCAGCTCTCCGGGACTAGCGGGGAGCACAGATACGCAGTATTTT. Its protein is CASSSPGLAGSTDTQYF.

The chain is built from TRBV28 and TRBJ2-3; D uncertain. Germline V lookup: CDR1 MDHEN, CDR2 SYDVKM. Trimming pared 5 bases from V and 5 bases from J, leaving 5 bases between. There are 11 residues in the CDR3. Here the CDR3 DNA reads TGTGCCAGCAGTCCCGTAGATACGCAGTATTTT. Translating it yields CASSPVDTQYF.